This T cell receptor beta chain originates from a study of shared T cell receptors in the human thymus. Profiled with immunoSEQ multiplex PCR; TCRdb holds only in-frame clones, not every one. The sample gives hundreds of thousands of clones, more than 85% of which show up once; approximately 0.018% is in the top ten. J gave up 3 bases and V 4 bases, and 3 bases lay outside the gene matches. In germline, CDR1 is SNHLY, CDR2 FYNNEI. The CDR3 runs 14 residues. The sequence was obtained from a human donor. The sequenced material came from thymocytes. V and J are TRBV2 and TRBJ2-3; 8 nucleotides agree with TRBD2. The CDR3 nucleotides are TGTGCCAGCAGTGGACGGGAGGGTACAGATACGCAGTATTTT. Translated, it gives CASSGREGTDTQYF.